The rows below give T cell receptor beta chains drawn from one sample of a study of PD-1 blockade in classical Hodgkin lymphoma. Measured with immunoSEQ multiplex PCR; TCRdb has only the in-frame clones, and not every one. The sample has roughly 100,000 clones, roughly 89% seen once. The sequences come from peripheral blood mononuclear cells (PBMCs), collected before the second cycle of nivolumab. These receptors all stem from a human donor with classical Hodgkin lymphoma. Each CDR3 is given with its conserved first and last residue. Not every row has a clone size; where given, it reads once, few, many or a size class.

size,V,CDR3
few,TRBV29-1,CSVEDLGPTTQYF
once,TRBV6-5,CASSWSREEGYTF
.,TRBV7-9,CASSLALGAGSFNEQFF
.,TRBV30,CAGMDRGNSPLHF
.,TRBV19,CASSIDLPYEQYF
.,TRBV27,CASSSGTSGGNEQFF
.,TRBV10-2,CASSATEQGVLLEKLFF
.,TRBV30,CAWGTGGRSPLHF
once,TRBV28,CASRTTATGKLFF
.,TRBV6-5,CASSPRTVNTGELFF
.,TRBV11-2,CASSLVVGVQETQYF
.,TRBV6-1,CASSAPRQGYTGELFF
.,TRBV9,CASSVVKGEQEKTQYF
.,TRBV5-1,CASSQQANNYGYTF
.,TRBV5-1,CASSLGPGSYEQYF
once,TRBV28,CASRLSSGNTIYF
.,TRBV4-2,CASSQEGWQGGGDTQYF
.,TRBV30,CAWTVNTGELFF
.,TRBV19,CASSFHRGSTNYGYTF
.,TRBV30,CAWSGVGPAYEQYF
.,TRBV7-9,CASSPLLAIQETQYF
.,TRBV5-8,CASRWYYNEQFF
.,TRBV30,CAWNSGYDRTQYF
.,TRBV6-6,CASSYPEQGGEKLFF
.,TRBV9,CASSKGQQGIVSNQPQHF
.,TRBV5-6,CASSLGGSTEAFF
.,TRBV19,CASSTLPGTYEQYF